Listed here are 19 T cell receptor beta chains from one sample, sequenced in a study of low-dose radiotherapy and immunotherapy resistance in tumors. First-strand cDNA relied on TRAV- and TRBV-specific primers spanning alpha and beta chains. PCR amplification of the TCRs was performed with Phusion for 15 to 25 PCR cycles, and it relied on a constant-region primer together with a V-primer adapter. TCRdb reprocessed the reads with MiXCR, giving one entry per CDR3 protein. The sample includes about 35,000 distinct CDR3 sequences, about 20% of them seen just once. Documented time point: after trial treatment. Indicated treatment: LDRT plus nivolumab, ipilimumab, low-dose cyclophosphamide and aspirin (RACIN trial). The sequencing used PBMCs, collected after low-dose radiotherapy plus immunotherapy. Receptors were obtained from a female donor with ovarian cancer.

In DNA, the CDR3 is TGCGCCAGCAAAGTTCAAGGGGGGTCGAACACCGGGGAGCTGTTTTTT. Residues: CASKVQGGSNTGELFF. The gene calls are TRBV5-1 and TRBJ2-2; D assignment may be TRBD1 or TRBD2 (6 bases each). Deletions cut 6 bases from V and 0 bases from J, with 15 bases between. The CDR3 has 16 amino acids. Looked up from germline, CDR1 is SGHRS and CDR2 is YFSETQ.

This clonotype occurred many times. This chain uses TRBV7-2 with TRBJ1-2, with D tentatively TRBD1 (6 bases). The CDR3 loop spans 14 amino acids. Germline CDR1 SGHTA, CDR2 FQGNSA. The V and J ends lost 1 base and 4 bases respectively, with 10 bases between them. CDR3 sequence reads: CASSLGGGGYGYTF. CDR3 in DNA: TGTGCCAGCAGCTTAGGAGGGGGTGGCTATGGCTACACCTTC.

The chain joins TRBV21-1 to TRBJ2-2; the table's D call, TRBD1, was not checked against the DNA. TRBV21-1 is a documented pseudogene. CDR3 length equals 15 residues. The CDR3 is CASMRYRGKTGELFF. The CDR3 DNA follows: TGTGCCAGCATGAGATACAGGGGGAAAACCGGGGAGCTGTTTTTT.

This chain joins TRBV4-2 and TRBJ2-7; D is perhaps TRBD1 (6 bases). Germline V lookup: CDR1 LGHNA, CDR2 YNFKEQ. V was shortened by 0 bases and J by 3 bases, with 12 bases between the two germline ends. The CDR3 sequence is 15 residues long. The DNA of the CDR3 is TGTGCCAGCAGCCAAGATAGCAGGGGACACTACGAGCAGTACTTC. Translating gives CASSQDSRGHYEQYF.

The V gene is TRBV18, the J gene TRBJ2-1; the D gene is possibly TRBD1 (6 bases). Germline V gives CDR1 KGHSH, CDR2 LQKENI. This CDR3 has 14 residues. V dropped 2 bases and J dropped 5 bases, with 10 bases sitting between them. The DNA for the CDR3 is TGTGCCAGCTCACCAGACAACAGGGACAATGAGCAGTTCTTC. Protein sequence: CASSPDNRDNEQFF.

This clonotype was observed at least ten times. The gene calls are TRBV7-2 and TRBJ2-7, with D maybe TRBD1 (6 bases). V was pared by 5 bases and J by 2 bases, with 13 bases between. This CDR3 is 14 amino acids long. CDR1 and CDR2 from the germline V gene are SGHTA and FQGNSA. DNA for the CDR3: TGTGCCAGCAGCCCTCCGCCAGGGGCCTACGAGCAGTACTTC. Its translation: CASSPPPGAYEQYF.

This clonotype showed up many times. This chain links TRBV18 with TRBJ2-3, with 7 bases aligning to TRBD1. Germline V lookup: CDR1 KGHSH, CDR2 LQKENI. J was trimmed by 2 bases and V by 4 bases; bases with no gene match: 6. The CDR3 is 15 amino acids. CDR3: CASSLQQGNTDTQYF. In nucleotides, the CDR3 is TGTGCCAGCTCACTACAACAGGGGAACACAGATACGCAGTATTTT.

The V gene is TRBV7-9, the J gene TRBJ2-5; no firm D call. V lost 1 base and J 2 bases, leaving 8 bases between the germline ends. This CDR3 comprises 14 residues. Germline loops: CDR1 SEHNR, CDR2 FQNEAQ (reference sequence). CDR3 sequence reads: CASSLVASQETQYF. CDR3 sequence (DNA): TGTGCCAGCAGCTTAGTGGCATCTCAAGAGACCCAGTACTTC.

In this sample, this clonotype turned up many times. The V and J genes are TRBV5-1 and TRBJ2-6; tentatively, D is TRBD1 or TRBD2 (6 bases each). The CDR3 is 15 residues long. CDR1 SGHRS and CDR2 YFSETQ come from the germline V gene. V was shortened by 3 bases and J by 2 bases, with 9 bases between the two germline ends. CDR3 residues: CASSYGGAGANVLTF. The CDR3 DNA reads TGCGCCAGCAGCTACGGGGGCGCTGGGGCCAACGTCCTGACTTTC.

The CDR3 is CASSQGPYTGRCYEQFF. DNA for the CDR3: TGTGCCAGCAGCCAAGGGCCTTATACAGGGAGGTGCTACGAGCAGTTCTTC. This chain connects TRBV14 to TRBJ2-1, with D possibly being TRBD1 or TRBD2 (6 bases each). Trimming removed 1 base from V and 10 bases from J, with 23 bases in between. Per germline, CDR1 SGHDN and CDR2 FVKESK. This CDR3 has 17 residues.

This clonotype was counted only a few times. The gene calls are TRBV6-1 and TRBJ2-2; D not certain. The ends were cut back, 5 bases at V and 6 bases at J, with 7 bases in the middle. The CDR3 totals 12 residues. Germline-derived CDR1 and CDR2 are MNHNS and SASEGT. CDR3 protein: CASSYTAGELFF. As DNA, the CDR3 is TGTGCCAGCAGTTACACTGCCGGGGAGCTGTTTTTT.

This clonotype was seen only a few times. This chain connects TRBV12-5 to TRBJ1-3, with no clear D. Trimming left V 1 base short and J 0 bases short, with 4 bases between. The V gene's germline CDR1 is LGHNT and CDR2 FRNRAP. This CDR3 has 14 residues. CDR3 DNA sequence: TGTGCTAGTGGTTTGGCCCTCTCTGGAAACACCATATATTTT. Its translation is CASGLALSGNTIYF.

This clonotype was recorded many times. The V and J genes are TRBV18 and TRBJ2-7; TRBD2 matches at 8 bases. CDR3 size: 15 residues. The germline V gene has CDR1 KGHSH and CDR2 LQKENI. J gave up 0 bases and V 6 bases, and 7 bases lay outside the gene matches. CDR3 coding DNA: TGTGCCAGCTCCCCCTCGGGGGGGAGCTCCTACGAGCAGTACTTC. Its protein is CASSPSGGSSYEQYF. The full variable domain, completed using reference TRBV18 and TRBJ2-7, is NAGVMQNPRHLVRRRGQEARLRCSPMKGHSHVYWYRQLPEEGLKFMVYLQKENIIDESGMPKERFSAEFPKEGPSILRIQQVVRGDSAAYFCASSPSGGSSYEQYFGPGTRLTVT.

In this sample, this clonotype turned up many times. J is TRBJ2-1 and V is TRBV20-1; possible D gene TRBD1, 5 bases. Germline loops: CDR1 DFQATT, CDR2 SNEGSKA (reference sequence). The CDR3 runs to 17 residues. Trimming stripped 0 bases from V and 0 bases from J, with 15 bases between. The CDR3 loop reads CSARDPRQKSSYNEQFF. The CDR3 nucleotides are TGCAGTGCTAGAGATCCCCGACAGAAAAGCTCCTACAATGAGCAGTTCTTC.

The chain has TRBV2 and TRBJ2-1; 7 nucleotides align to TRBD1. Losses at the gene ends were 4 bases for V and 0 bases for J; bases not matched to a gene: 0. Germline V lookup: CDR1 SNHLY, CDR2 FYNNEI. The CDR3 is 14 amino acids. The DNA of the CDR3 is TGTGCCAGCAGTGCAGGGGGCTCCTACAATGAGCAGTTCTTC. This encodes CASSAGGSYNEQFF.

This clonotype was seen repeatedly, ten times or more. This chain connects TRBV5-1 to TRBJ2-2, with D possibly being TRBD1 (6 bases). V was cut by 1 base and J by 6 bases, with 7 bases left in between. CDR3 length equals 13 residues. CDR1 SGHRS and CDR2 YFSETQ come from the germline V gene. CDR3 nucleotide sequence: TGCGCCAGCAGCTTGACAGGGCCCGGGGAGCTGTTTTTT. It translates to CASSLTGPGELFF.

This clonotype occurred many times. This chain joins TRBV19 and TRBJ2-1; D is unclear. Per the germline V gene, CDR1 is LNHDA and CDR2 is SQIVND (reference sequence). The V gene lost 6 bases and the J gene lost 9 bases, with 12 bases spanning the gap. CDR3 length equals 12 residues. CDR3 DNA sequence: TGTGCCAGTAGCCCCTCACGGCGTGAGCAGTTCTTC. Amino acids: CASSPSRREQFF.

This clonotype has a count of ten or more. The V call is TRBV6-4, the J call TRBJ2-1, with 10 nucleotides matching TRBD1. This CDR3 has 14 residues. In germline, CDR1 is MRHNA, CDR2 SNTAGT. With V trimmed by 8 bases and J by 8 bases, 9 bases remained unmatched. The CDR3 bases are TGTGCCAGCGGACAGGGGGAAAGTACCCATGAGCAGTTCTTC. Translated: CASGQGESTHEQFF.

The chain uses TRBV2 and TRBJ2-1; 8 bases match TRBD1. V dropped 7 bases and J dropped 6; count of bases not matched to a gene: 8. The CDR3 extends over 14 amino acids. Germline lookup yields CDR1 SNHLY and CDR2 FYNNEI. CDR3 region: CASNSGQGVNEQFF. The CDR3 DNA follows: TGTGCCAGCAATTCTGGACAGGGTGTCAATGAGCAGTTCTTC.